Below are 5 T cell receptor beta chains sequenced from a single sample in a study of blood T cell repertoires in COVID-19. Clones were sequenced by immunoSEQ multiplex PCR, and TCRdb holds only the in-frame ones, with some missing. The data show 400,000 or so clones, about 90% seen once. Sequenced sample: PBMCs or T cells enriched from blood (not recorded which). These receptors all come from a young man who had recovered from COVID-19.

The J gene is TRBJ1-1, the V gene TRBV11-3, with TRBD1 identical over 11 bases. Germline V CDR1 and CDR2: SGHNT, YENEEA. This CDR3 comprises 17 residues. Losses at the gene ends were 5 bases for V and 4 bases for J; bases not matched to a gene: 12. This CDR3 is CASSPSPPGTGGTEAFF. CDR3 in DNA: TGTGCCAGCAGCCCCTCGCCGCCTGGGACAGGGGGCACTGAAGCTTTCTTT. The complete variable domain, with remaining parts taken from reference TRBV11-3 and TRBJ1-1, reads EAGVVQSPRYKIIEKKQPVAFWCNPISGHNTLYWYLQNLGQGPELLIRYENEEAVDDSQLPKDRFSAERLKGVDSTLKIQPAELGDSAVYLCASSPSPPGTGGTEAFFGQGTRLTVV.

The J gene is TRBJ2-7, the V gene TRBV21-1; the listed D gene, TRBD1, was not tested against the DNA. TRBV21-1 is tagged as a pseudogene. The CDR3 sequence is 17 residues long. CDR3 region: CASSKGDRRTSSYEQYF. Written as DNA, the CDR3 is TGTGCCAGCAGCAAAGGGGACAGGCGAACCAGCTCCTACGAGCAGTACTTC.

V and J are TRBV28 and TRBJ2-2; TRBD1 might be the D (5 bases). Trimming took 3 bases from V and 6 from J, leaving 23 bases between them. Germline loops: CDR1 MDHEN, CDR2 SYDVKM. There are 18 residues in the CDR3. The CDR3 spells CASSFVGRWGPAAGELFF. The CDR3 coding sequence is TGTGCCAGCAGTTTCGTAGGAAGGTGGGGCCCGGCTGCCGGGGAGCTGTTTTTT.

In its sample, this clone was seen once. V is TRBV6-5 and J is TRBJ1-2, with 8 bases lining up with TRBD1. The CDR3 is 15 residues long. With V trimmed by 7 bases and J by 5 bases, 12 bases remained unmatched. Germline V gives CDR1 MNHEY, CDR2 SVGAGI. The CDR3 DNA follows: TGTGCCAGCACCCCGGACCAGGGGGCGACGTATGGCTACACCTTC. Protein sequence: CASTPDQGATYGYTF.

This clone turned up a few times. The rearrangement links TRBV4-1 to TRBJ1-2, with D uncertain. Germline assignment: CDR1 MGHRA and CDR2 YSYEKL. There are 13 residues in the CDR3. Trimming cost V 1 base and J 5 bases, with 8 bases left between them. The CDR3 coding sequence is TGCGCCAGCAGCCAAGGCAGGCTTTATGGCTACACCTTC. Protein product: CASSQGRLYGYTF.